A selection of T cell receptor beta chains follows, all from one sample in a study of monozygotic twins with inflammatory bowel disease. From its re-call of the 5' RACE reads, TCRdb lists each CDR3 protein once, without DNA. The sample has approximately 380,000 distinct CDR3 sequences. Input material: blood. The source is a human donor with ulcerative colitis or Crohn's disease, or a healthy co-twin of an affected twin (not recorded which). Each CDR3 is given with its conserved first and last residue. Each record gives: J gene, V gene, CDR3 protein.

TRBJ2-1,TRBV19,CASSITGGGYNEQFF
TRBJ2-3,TRBV4-3,CASSQEIQGAGDTQYF
TRBJ2-5,TRBV4-1,CASSQAHRVGETQYF
TRBJ1-1,TRBV20-1,CSAGRKVNTEAFF
TRBJ1-1,TRBV11-3,CASSQGAGENTEAFF
TRBJ2-6,TRBV29-1,CSVEKGHPSGANVLTF
TRBJ2-2,TRBV3-1,CASSQGHSLNTGELFF
TRBJ1-1,TRBV5-6,CASSLRRTGGFATEAFF
TRBJ2-7,TRBV7-2,CASSFLPTTYEQYF
TRBJ2-2,TRBV7-3,CASSLNGGTGTGELFF
TRBJ2-1,TRBV20-1,CSAASGGAREQFF
TRBJ2-7,TRBV5-4,CASTGPGLSNSYEQYF
TRBJ2-7,TRBV10-3,CAINPGTAEQYF
TRBJ2-2,TRBV12-3/TRBV12-4,CASSSQRTGELFF
TRBJ2-7,TRBV18,CASSPSGAPYEQYF
TRBJ2-1,TRBV28,CASSLQGETLNNEQFF
TRBJ2-3,TRBV9,CASSRVFLTDTQYF
TRBJ2-3,TRBV29-1,CSGEVSLTDTQYF
TRBJ2-7,TRBV6-2/TRBV6-3,CASSYTQARTYEQYF
TRBJ2-3,TRBV9,CASSIRGGRVDTQYF
TRBJ2-7,TRBV28,CASRYRVYEQYF
TRBJ2-1,TRBV3-1,CASSQDQLRPHEQFF
TRBJ1-2,TRBV6-5,CASSYQGGYTF
TRBJ1-2,TRBV4-3,CASSLRSGQPGTGYTF
TRBJ1-1,TRBV20-1,CSAREGDRGSTEAFF
TRBJ1-4,TRBV20-1,CSARDPVTGTENEKLFF
TRBJ2-5,TRBV7-2,CASSFPGTSREETQYF
TRBJ2-3,TRBV12-3/TRBV12-4,CASSLAKTLWVDTQYF
TRBJ2-7,TRBV4-2,CASSQNSGDNEQYF
TRBJ2-6,TRBV7-2,CASSLGSPGANVLTF
TRBJ1-6,TRBV18,CASSGSAGQINSPLHF
TRBJ2-4,TRBV20-1,CSASDTYKNIQYF
TRBJ1-5,TRBV2,CASTGYRGSNQPQHF
TRBJ2-3,TRBV3-1,CASSQDETDHSDTQYF
TRBJ1-2,TRBV2,CASTPDRNYGYTF
TRBJ1-2,TRBV6-6,CASSRAGAGYGYTF
TRBJ1-4,TRBV7-9,CASSWDTLTNEKLFF
TRBJ2-6,TRBV29-1,CSAYTGVSGANVLTF
TRBJ1-6,TRBV12-3/TRBV12-4,CASSLRMGSNSPLHF
TRBJ2-1,TRBV12-3/TRBV12-4,CASSLVASGNEQFF
TRBJ2-7,TRBV7-7,CASSLVPTATYEQYF
TRBJ2-5,TRBV20-1,CSGRGPPLGETQYF
TRBJ2-1,TRBV3-1,CASSQVPRGGANEQFF
TRBJ1-6,TRBV23-1,CASSRNRDRGVRNSPLHF
TRBJ2-7,TRBV18,CASSSGQPPTSSPSF
TRBJ1-1,TRBV18,CASSPFGRDTEAFF
TRBJ1-2,TRBV7-2,CASSGDRYGYTF
TRBJ2-1,TRBV11-2,CASSLRQSPLDNEQFF
TRBJ2-2,TRBV20-1,CSARDSLDTGELFF